The 23 T cell receptor beta chains below all came from one sample that was sequenced in a study of T cells in Graves' hyperthyroidism and ophthalmopathy. Amplification of TCR beta CDR3 regions used RNA as the template. Carried out on the TCR CDR3, a first-round RT-PCR used the HTBI primer set. TCRdb independently ran MiXCR on the multiplex PCR reads; one entry per CDR3 protein. This sample has a few hundred thousand distinct CDR3 sequences, with approximately 14% found just once. Input material: blood. The source is a woman under 30 with Graves' hyperthyroidism that later progressed to Graves' ophthalmopathy.

This clonotype was seen at least ten times. The genes are TRBV12-3 or TRBV12-4 and TRBJ2-1; TRBD2 aligns across 10 bases. The CDR3 totals 14 residues. V shed 8 bases and J 6 bases; nucleotides not matched to a gene: 7. The CDR3 nucleotides are TGTGCCAGCCGTCCTAGCGGGGGAGTCAATGAGCAGTTCTTC. It yields the protein CASRPSGGVNEQFF.

V gene TRBV7-2 combines with J gene TRBJ2-2, with D possibly TRBD2 on 5 matching bases. The CDR3 is made up of 14 amino acids. CDR1 and CDR2 (germline): SGHTA, FQGNSA. V lost 5 bases, J lost 3 bases, and 10 bases lay in between. DNA of the CDR3: TGTGCCAGCAGCGGTGGACTGGACACCGGGGAGCTGTTTTTT. Residues: CASSGGLDTGELFF.

In this sample, this clonotype turned up many times. The J gene is TRBJ2-7, the V gene TRBV28; weak D call: TRBD1 (6 bases). CDR3 size: 13 residues. Trimming removed 6 bases from V and 2 bases from J, with 11 bases in between. CDR1 is MDHEN and CDR2 is SYDVKM in the germline V gene. CDR3 in amino acids: CASRHRVAYEQYF. Written as DNA, the CDR3 is TGTGCCAGCAGACACAGGGTGGCCTACGAGCAGTACTTC. Supplemented by reference TRBV28 and TRBJ2-7, the full variable domain reads DVKVTQSSRYLVKRTGEKVFLECVQDMDHENMFWYRQDPGLGLRLIYFSYDVKMKEKGDIPEGYSVSREKKERFSLILESASTNQTSMYLCASRHRVAYEQYFGPGTRLTVT.

This clonotype was detected a few times. The chain employs TRBV5-1 and TRBJ2-5; 7 nucleotides match TRBD2. J was trimmed by 5 bases and V by 4 bases; bases with no gene match: 14. Germline loops: CDR1 SGHRS, CDR2 YFSETQ. This CDR3 is built from 16 residues. As DNA, the CDR3 is TGCGCCAGCAGCATGGTCCCCTCGACTAGCAGCGAGACCCAGTACTTC. Translated, it gives CASSMVPSTSSETQYF. The full variable domain, in which reference TRBV5-1 and TRBJ2-5 provide the parts outside the CDR3, is KAGVTQTPRYLIKTRGQQVTLSCSPISGHRSVSWYQQTPGQGLQFLFEYFSETQRNKGNFPGRFSGRQFSNSRSEMNVSTLELGDSALYLCASSMVPSTSSETQYFGPGTRLLVL.

This clonotype occurred a few times. The V call is TRBV5-1, the J call TRBJ2-7; D is unresolved. CDR1 is SGHRS and CDR2 is YFSETQ in the germline V gene. CDR3 size: 12 residues. V was pared by 7 bases and J by 1 base, with 9 bases between. CDR3 in amino acids: CASSDKSYEQYF. The CDR3, as DNA: TGCGCCAGCTCTGACAAGTCCTACGAGCAGTACTTC. The full variable domain, its missing parts supplied by reference TRBV5-1 and TRBJ2-7, is KAGVTQTPRYLIKTRGQQVTLSCSPISGHRSVSWYQQTPGQGLQFLFEYFSETQRNKGNFPGRFSGRQFSNSRSEMNVSTLELGDSALYLCASSDKSYEQYFGPGTRLTVT.

This clonotype has only a few counts. The J gene is TRBJ2-2, the V gene TRBV7-2; TRBD2 matches 13 bases. Germline V lookup: CDR1 SGHTA, CDR2 FQGNSA. V gave up 6 bases and J gave up 10 bases; unmatched junction bases: 5. This CDR3 region has 14 residues. The CDR3 nucleotides read TGTGCCAGCAGTGGGACTAGCGGGGACATGGAGCTGTTTTTT. Translation gives CASSGTSGDMELFF. Based on the CDR3 plus reference TRBV7-2 and TRBJ2-2, the full variable domain is GAGVSQSPSNKVTEKGKDVELRCDPISGHTALYWYRQSLGQGLEFLIYFQGNSAPDKSGLPSDRFSAERTGGSVSTLTIQRTQQEDSAVYLCASSGTSGDMELFFGEGSRLTVL.

This clonotype was observed a handful of times. At one of its ends the junction is not consistent with the germline gene, which may arise from a read error. The CDR3 is CAIVEPGSAGDQHF. CDR3 DNA sequence: TGTGCCATTGTGGAACCGGGATCGGCAGGAGACCAGCACTTC. The chain uses TRBV6-1 and TRBJ2-5, with a possible D match to TRBD2 (5 bases). CDR1 is MNHNS and CDR2 is SASEGT in the germline V gene. The CDR3 extends over 14 amino acids.

This clonotype was counted ten times or more. V and J are TRBV28 and TRBJ1-5; possibly TRBD1 for D (5 bases). This CDR3 region has 12 residues. Trimming took 7 bases from V and 5 from J, leaving 9 bases between them. Germline CDR1 reads MDHEN; CDR2 reads SYDVKM. The CDR3 loop reads CASTRADQPQHF. CDR3 DNA: TGTGCCAGCACCAGGGCCGATCAGCCCCAGCATTTT.

In the case of this clonotype: It may be a read error: a sequence one base away is much more abundant. J is TRBJ1-1 and V is TRBV5-1; 9 bases align to TRBD1. Germline V gives CDR1 SGHRS, CDR2 YFSETQ. CDR3 length equals 16 residues. The CDR3 nucleotides are TGCGCCAGCAGCCCGCGTGGGGGACAGGGTGGTCCTGAAGCTCTCTTT. Amino acid sequence: CASSPRGGQGGPEALF.

Worth noting for this clonotype: This may come from a read error, since a much larger clone is one base off. This chain joins TRBV20-1 and TRBJ2-5, with D possibly being TRBD1 (6 bases). The CDR3 is 16 residues long. CDR1 and CDR2 (germline): DFQATT, SNEGSKA (reference sequence). The CDR3 loop reads CSARNPGQGVQETQHF. DNA for the CDR3: TGCAGTGCTAGAAACCCGGGACAAGGAGTACAAGAGACCCAGCACTTC.

At least ten counts were recorded for this clonotype. The chain is built from TRBV28 and TRBJ2-7; 11 nucleotides align to TRBD2. This CDR3 contains 16 residues. V shed 4 bases and J 3 bases; nucleotides not matched to a gene: 8. The germline V gene has CDR1 MDHEN and CDR2 SYDVKM. DNA of the CDR3: TGTGCCAGCAGTTCCCCACGACTAGCGGGATACTACGAGCAGTACTTC. Translated: CASSSPRLAGYYEQYF.

This clonotype came up a few times. The V gene is TRBV5-4, the J gene TRBJ2-7; the match to TRBD1 covers 8 bases. Germline loops: CDR1 SGHNT, CDR2 YYREEE (reference sequence). The junction had 9 bases not matched to a gene; V was cut back by 4 bases and J by 3 bases. CDR3 length: 15 residues. The CDR3 reads CASSGWQGAFYEQYF. DNA of the CDR3: TGTGCCAGCAGCGGGTGGCAGGGGGCTTTCTACGAGCAGTACTTC.

This clonotype appeared a few times. The chain is built from TRBV12-3 or TRBV12-4 and TRBJ1-2, with TRBD1 matching over 7 bases. CDR3 length: 15 amino acids. Losses at the gene ends were 6 bases for V and 2 bases for J; bases not matched to a gene: 9. The CDR3 nucleotides are TGTGCCAGCAGCACCAAGGGGGCTCGGAACTATGGCTACACCTTC. It translates to CASSTKGARNYGYTF.

This clonotype was detected ten times or more. The chain carries TRBV18 and TRBJ1-4, with D tentatively TRBD1 (5 bases). V gave up 5 bases and J gave up 4 bases, with 17 bases separating them. This CDR3 contains 16 residues. Germline CDR1 reads KGHSH; CDR2 reads LQKENI. CDR3 bases: TGTGCCAGCTCATCGGACATGGTCGGTGTTAATGAAAAACTGTTTTTT. Translation gives CASSSDMVGVNEKLFF. The full variable domain, in which reference TRBV18 and TRBJ1-4 provide the parts outside the CDR3, is NAGVMQNPRHLVRRRGQEARLRCSPMKGHSHVYWYRQLPEEGLKFMVYLQKENIIDESGMPKERFSAEFPKEGPSILRIQQVVRGDSAAYFCASSSDMVGVNEKLFFGSGTQLSVL.

This clonotype has ten or more counts. The chain combines TRBV6-2 or TRBV6-3 with TRBJ2-3, with D unclear. The CDR3 sequence is 16 residues long. The germline gives CDR1 MNHEY, CDR2 SVGEGT. V was cut by 2 bases and J by 1 base, with 13 bases left in between. CDR3 loop: CASSYRRAQRTDTQYF. The DNA for the CDR3 is TGTGCCAGCAGTTACCGCCGCGCTCAACGCACAGATACGCAGTATTTT.

The rearrangement uses TRBV5-1 and TRBJ1-6; a possible D gene is TRBD1 (5 bases). Germline V gene data show CDR1 as SGHRS and CDR2 as YFSETQ. V lost 0 bases and J lost 7, with 11 bases in between. This CDR3 has 15 amino acids. The CDR3 sequence: CASSLEGRANSPLHF. In nucleotides, the CDR3 is TGCGCCAGCAGCTTGGAGGGCAGGGCGAATTCACCCCTCCACTTT.

V is TRBV12-3 or TRBV12-4 and J is TRBJ1-2, with 9 bases fitting TRBD1. Germline trimming cut 5 bases from V and 5 bases from J; bases unmatched to any gene: 6. CDR3 size: 14 residues. This CDR3 reads CASSATGGGYGYTF. The DNA of the CDR3 is TGTGCCAGCAGTGCCACAGGGGGCGGGTATGGCTACACCTTC.

This clonotype appeared many times. This rearrangement joins TRBV28 to TRBJ1-2; perhaps TRBD1 as D (5 bases). The CDR3 is 16 residues long. Trimming left V 5 bases short and J 2 bases short, with 18 bases between. CDR1 is MDHEN, CDR2 SYDVKM, per germline. The CDR3 here is CASSLPSGGSNYGYTF. The CDR3 DNA is TGTGCCAGCAGTCTCCCCTCGGGGGGTTCCAACTATGGCTACACCTTC.

This clonotype was observed at least ten times. The rearrangement joins TRBV7-8 to TRBJ1-1; D ambiguous. Germline-derived CDR1 and CDR2 are SGHVS and FQNEAQ. V lost 3 bases, J lost 1 base, and 6 bases lay in between. The CDR3 sequence is 13 residues long. The CDR3 region has the DNA TGTGCCAGCAGCTTGGTCAAGAACACTGAAGCTTTCTTT. Residues: CASSLVKNTEAFF.

The sample holds many counts of this clonotype. CDR3 sequence (DNA): TGTGCCAGCAGCCCCGGGACAGCAGGCTACGAGCAGTACTTC. Translated: CASSPGTAGYEQYF. The chain uses TRBV27 and TRBJ2-7; 7 nucleotides align to TRBD1. J was trimmed by 3 bases and V by 6 bases; bases with no gene match: 8. The CDR3 consists of 14 residues. Germline V lookup: CDR1 MNHEY, CDR2 SMNVEV (reference sequence).

This clonotype came up a few times. V and J are TRBV19 and TRBJ1-5, with a tentative D call TRBD1 (6 bases). Germline CDR1 reads LNHDA; CDR2 reads SQIVND (reference sequence). This CDR3 region has 15 residues. Trimming removed 3 bases from V and 6 bases from J, with 15 bases in between. CDR3 in DNA: TGTGCCAGTAGTATGGGGGGCAGGGTCGGTCAGCCCCAGCATTTT. It encodes CASSMGGRVGQPQHF.

A few counts support this clonotype. This chain connects TRBV11-2 to TRBJ2-1; D remains ambiguous. V was trimmed by 3 bases and J by 2 bases, leaving 5 bases between them. The CDR3 sequence is 13 residues long. The germline CDR1 and CDR2 sequences are SGHAT and FQNNGV. The CDR3 DNA is TGTGCCAGCAGCTTGGCCACCTACAATGAGCAGTTCTTC. Translated, it gives CASSLATYNEQFF.

Ten or more counts support this clonotype. The chain has TRBV28 and TRBJ1-4, with 7 bases lining up with TRBD1. Trimming took 5 bases from V and 1 from J; bases not matched to a gene: 10. In germline, CDR1 is MDHEN, CDR2 SYDVKM. The CDR3 runs to 17 residues. The CDR3 loop is CASSIDRVEQTNEKLFF. CDR3 in DNA: TGTGCCAGCAGTATCGACAGGGTAGAGCAAACTAATGAAAAACTGTTTTTT.